This T cell receptor beta chain originates from a study of cytomegalovirus exposure and HLA in healthy donors (dated by TCRdb to 2016 to 2017). Some background on the complete study: In an earlier analysis of 450 to 750 of the donors, 276 Gb of sequence data and some 120 million unique TCR beta sequences from 180 million or so T cells were reported. Rather than drawing on any new phenotypic data, the later analysis identified candidate immune exposures from TCR beta sequences and the way those sequences occurred across donors. About 320 gigabases of sequencing data and some 85 million unique TCR sequences were included in an early release covering around 650 HLA-typed donors. Typing coverage differed by locus: A, B, C, DRB1 and DQB1 were typed in roughly 620-630 donors, DQA1 in about 500, DPA1 in 600 to 610, and DPB1 in just under 480. The study profiled the T cell repertoires of around 700 subjects by immunosequencing and related them to cytomegalovirus serostatus. Genome-wide SNP genotypes for about 60% of the roughly 700 donors were used in a later genetic analysis, which treated that subset as a discovery cohort. The study aimed to test whether cataloging public T cell receptors could reveal signatures of past pathogen exposure. Class I and class II HLA loci were covered by the typing at four-digit resolution. To decide whether each TCR beta V gene segment behaved as functional or pseudogenic, an earlier analysis of approximately 590 of the donors relied on high-throughput TCR beta sequencing. Across about 370 genotyped donors of the cohort, an average of roughly 230,000 unique TCR beta nucleotide sequences per donor were sequenced, and roughly 17% of those sequences were non-productive. In addition to the first cohort of 500 to 850 subjects, a separate validation cohort of 130 or so different subjects was used. A later analysis re-examined previously published TCR beta repertoires from hundreds of donors and added high-resolution HLA genotyping to investigate patterns of TCR occurrence. Of the 350 to 450 genotyped donors, 65% to 90% were placed in the genetic ancestry cluster associated with self-reported Caucasian donors. To predict cytomegalovirus infection status, the study brought together high-throughput TCR immunosequencing, statistical association of individual TCRs with disease status, and machine learning. Four or five DR-DQ haplotypes were handled as single units for association and clustering because linkage in the cohort was strong. Donor age, sex, ethnicity and CMV serostatus were compiled together with the repertoire data. Every discovery cohort repertoire had been produced on one sequencing platform.

Here is what the overall study found, with its caveats: This cohort had only TCR beta chains sequenced, and the lack of alpha or paired-chain data limited which features could be detected. Compared with equally common non-associated chains, HLA-associated TCR beta chains in a later analysis were more clonally expanded and had lower generation probabilities. A later genetic analysis associated a missense DCLRE1C variant with V-gene and J-gene trimming of TCR beta chains, and an independent cohort replicated the association. According to a later genetic analysis, donors in an Asian-associated ancestry cluster had fewer N-insertions in productive TCRs than the approximately 650-donor mean. Correlated functional status among segregating V segments might reflect linkage disequilibrium, but an unknown experimental factor could not be ruled out. The earlier analysis of nearly 600 of the donors excluded 15 to 20 rarely observed V segments, including chromosome 9 orphons, because counts were too low. In an earlier analysis of roughly 560 of the donors, most TCR beta V segments were observed in productive rearrangements about 90% or about 30% of the time, broadly matching IMGT annotations. A later analysis found that most CMV-associated TCR beta chains appeared HLA-restricted, with HLA associations seemingly driven largely by CMV exposure. According to the authors, the approach could potentially be generalized to other disease states and immunological phenotypes. While some public TCRs were present in many individuals, most TCR sequences turned up only very rarely across donors. In a later analysis, TCR association rates were found to vary across HLA loci, with the most associated TCRs seen for DRB1 alleles and the fewest for HLA-C alleles. A later analysis associated about 17,000 TCR beta sequences with specific HLA alleles at a false discovery rate of 0.05. Immune exposure information for the cohort was limited to CMV serostatus. The classifier was reported to diagnose cytomegalovirus status with high specificity and sensitivity in both the original cohort and the validation cohort. In vitro tests confirmed that a few of the cytomegalovirus-associated TCR beta chains recognize cytomegalovirus antigens. The study listed approximately 160 TCR beta chains as associated with cytomegalovirus. Presence/absence analyses assumed roughly uniform sequencing depth across donors, an assumption that may not hold. Because some donors lacked HLA typing at each locus, the association tests relied only on the typed subset. Some IMGT-functional V segments, including TRBV6-2 and TRBV6-3, could not be told apart with the 87-base-pair reads, so those segments were excluded. Assigning TCR associations to individual alleles was difficult when HLA alleles, especially DR and DQ, strongly co-occurred. According to a later analysis, parvovirus B19, influenza, CMV and Epstein-Barr virus appeared linked to several top co-occurrence clusters. A cluster of highly shared sequence variants was judged likely to represent a technical artifact of the sequencing pipeline. A further reported finding was that TCR beta sequences accurately predicted the HLA-A and HLA-B alleles for most subjects in the first cohort.

Note on this clone: Its binding antigen is unknown.

The cohort consisted of 650 to 700 healthy bone marrow donors. All cohort members were sampled while nominally healthy, although unrecorded immune exposures were likely present. The donor was CMV seronegative and belonged to the group of roughly 330 seronegative cohort members. A peripheral blood sample was collected from each donor, and TCR beta sequencing was performed on peripheral blood mononuclear cells. The Qiagen DNeasy Blood Extraction Kit was used to extract genomic DNA from the blood cell samples. The cysteine opens and the phenylalanine closes a CDR3 of 14 amino acids. The CDR3 DNA has 42 bases and is translated from base 1. Trimming takes 4 bases from V and 2 bases from J, and the germline ends sit 13 bases apart. For CDR1 and CDR2, the germline V gene lists SGHRS and YFSETQ. The library was built by means of the immunoSEQ multiplex PCR assay. A mixture of 60 forward primers for TCR Vbeta segments and 13 reverse primers for TCR Jbeta segments was used in the multiplex PCR. Amplification of the CDR3 region of rearranged TCR beta genes was performed with a multiplex PCR assay on genomic DNA. The amplified TCR beta libraries were sequenced on the Illumina HiSeq System as 87-base-pair reads. Concerning the study's data processing: A later analysis tallied tens of millions of unique TCR beta chains across the 600 to 700 repertoires, and some 10 million of those chains were shared by two or more donors. To remove PCR and sequencing errors, raw reads were error-corrected and collapsed into unique sequences using a nearest-neighbor algorithm that merged closely related sequences. CDR3 sequences were aligned to IMGT reference sequences to assign V, D and J gene segments. Each retained sequence needed at least a six-nucleotide match to both a V gene segment and a J gene segment. Rearrangements were called productive when the CDR3 lacked stop codons and stayed in frame with V and J; all others were non-productive. CDR3 was defined according to IMGT convention as the region running from the second conserved V-encoded cysteine to the conserved J-encoded phenylalanine. In an earlier analysis of around 640 of the donors, sequences lacking an unambiguous match to a single V gene segment were excluded. An earlier analysis of approximately 590 of the donors classified V segments as functional when productive rearrangements were above 56.7% and as segregating when the standard deviation between donors was above 5%. A statistical classification framework was developed to diagnose cytomegalovirus status using the catalog of TCR beta chain sequences. In a later analysis, V and J genes were assigned by comparing TCR nucleotide sequences against IMGT/GENE-DB human TR gene sequences. The TCRdist pipeline was used in a later analysis to assign CDR3 sequences and most-parsimonious VDJ recombination scenarios. In a later analysis, each TCR beta chain was defined by its CDR3 amino acid sequence together with its V-gene family, and reads lacking a unique V-gene family were excluded. As a way to deal with suspected cross-contamination and a sequencing artifact, a later analysis dropped roughly 600 nucleotide sequences that were highly shared and had low generation probability. In a later analysis, a clonal expansion index for each public chain was calculated from normalized within-repertoire ranks of inferred template counts. In a later analysis, generation probabilities were computed using a VDJ recombination model fitted to out-of-frame rearrangements, and the results were checked against IGoR. In a later analysis, TCR-TCR, TCR-HLA and TCR-CMV co-occurrence was scored with hypergeometric tests, and a repertoire-size bias correction was applied to TCR pairs. A later analysis estimated false discovery rates by permuting HLA or CMV assignments 20 times. In a later analysis, co-occurring TCRs were grouped with DBSCAN, and TCRdist sequence similarity was added when clustering was performed within HLA-allele-positive subsets. Repertoires with fewer than 30,000 or more than 120,000 public chains, plus five repertoires with anomalous nucleotide sharing, were excluded from co-occurrence clustering. This immuneACCESS table, as held by TCRdb, lists in-frame sequences with V and J called but not all clones. Of the missing ones, under half trace to an unresolved V gene in checked studies; the others have no known cause. From that table come the V and J calls and clone size; the DNA was used to work out D and trimming. The sample table on file contains about 150,000 clones. 1.5% to 2% of the sample lies in the top ten.

The sequenced sample was PBMCs. The sequence came from a woman aged 45-65 years in good health and CMV-seronegative. This chain is built from TRBV5-1 and TRBJ2-7, and the D gene may be TRBD1, 5 bases matching. The DNA sequence reads TGCGCCAGCAGCGACGACAGAGACGCCTACGAGCAGTACTTC. Protein translation: CASSDDRDAYEQYF.